This is a list of T cell receptor beta chains from one sample in a study of CD8 T cells in Susac syndrome. TCRdb re-called the immunoSEQ multiplex PCR reads with MiXCR, one entry per CDR3 protein. The table has 75,000 to 95,000 distinct CDR3 sequences, about 94% seen once. The sample comprised CD8+ T cells from PBMCs. Receptors were obtained from a human donor with Susac syndrome. Both conserved end residues are part of each CDR3. Each record gives: CDR3 protein, CDR3 DNA, D gene, clone size, J gene, V gene. The D gene is left open where the match is weak. Clone size is not always given. Where it is, it says once, few, many or a class for expanded clones.

CDR3 protein: CASNDDRDYGYTF
CDR3 DNA: TGTGCCAGCAACGACGACAGGGACTATGGCTACACCTTC
D gene: TRBD1
clone size: -
J gene: TRBJ1-2
V gene: TRBV28

CDR3 protein: CASSPGQSNGYTF
CDR3 DNA: TGTGCCAGCAGTCCGGGACAGAGTAATGGCTACACCTTC
D gene: TRBD1
clone size: -
J gene: TRBJ1-2
V gene: TRBV12-3/TRBV12-4

CDR3 protein: CASSPGEETQYF
CDR3 DNA: TGTGCCAGCTCCCCAGGGGAAGAGACCCAGTACTTC
D gene: -
clone size: once
J gene: TRBJ2-5
V gene: TRBV25-1

CDR3 protein: CASSAGTIDLLDTQYF
CDR3 DNA: TGCGCCAGCAGCGCCGGGACTATCGACCTGTTAGATACGCAGTATTTT
D gene: TRBD2
clone size: -
J gene: TRBJ2-3
V gene: TRBV5-1

CDR3 protein: CASSVGVTRGDEQFF
CDR3 DNA: TGTGCCAGCAGCGTAGGGGTGACTAGAGGGGATGAGCAGTTCTTC
D gene: -
clone size: -
J gene: TRBJ2-1
V gene: TRBV9

CDR3 protein: CASSLVGGAYEQYF
CDR3 DNA: TGTGCCAGCAGCTTGGTGGGGGGGGCCTACGAGCAGTACTTC
D gene: TRBD2
clone size: -
J gene: TRBJ2-7
V gene: TRBV5-6

CDR3 protein: CATSSSSGQGGDNEKLFF
CDR3 DNA: -
D gene: -
clone size: -
J gene: TRBJ1-4
V gene: TRBV15

CDR3 protein: CASSRERSGANVLTF
CDR3 DNA: TGTGCCAGCAGCCGAGAGCGATCTGGGGCCAACGTCCTGACTTTC
D gene: -
clone size: -
J gene: TRBJ2-6
V gene: TRBV4-2

CDR3 protein: CASSLGHSGANVLTF
CDR3 DNA: TGTGCCAGCAGCTTGGGACACTCTGGGGCCAACGTCCTGACTTTC
D gene: -
clone size: once
J gene: TRBJ2-6
V gene: TRBV5-8

CDR3 protein: CASSQDYRARGKLFF
CDR3 DNA: TGTGCCAGCAGCCAAGATTACCGGGCCAGGGGGAAACTGTTTTTT
D gene: TRBD1
clone size: -
J gene: TRBJ1-4
V gene: TRBV3-1

CDR3 protein: CASSQRTLAGGTDTQYF
CDR3 DNA: TGTGCCAGCAGTCAGCGTACACTAGCGGGGGGCACAGATACGCAGTATTTT
D gene: TRBD2
clone size: -
J gene: TRBJ2-3
V gene: TRBV2

CDR3 protein: CASSVGAGRASGYTF
CDR3 DNA: TGTGCCAGCAGCGTAGGGGCAGGGAGGGCAAGTGGCTACACCTTC
D gene: -
clone size: -
J gene: TRBJ1-2
V gene: TRBV9

CDR3 protein: CASSFGLWNNQPQHF
CDR3 DNA: TGTGCCAGCAGTTTCGGGCTTTGGAACAATCAGCCCCAGCATTTT
D gene: -
clone size: -
J gene: TRBJ1-5
V gene: TRBV6-2/TRBV6-3

CDR3 protein: CSARGGGSQETQYF
CDR3 DNA: TGCAGTGCCAGAGGTGGGGGCTCCCAAGAGACCCAGTACTTC
D gene: -
clone size: -
J gene: TRBJ2-5
V gene: TRBV20-1

CDR3 protein: CASSLPKGRQETQYF
CDR3 DNA: TGTGCCAGCAGTTTGCCGAAGGGTCGCCAAGAGACCCAGTACTTC
D gene: -
clone size: -
J gene: TRBJ2-5
V gene: TRBV28

CDR3 protein: CSVEDAGNTEAFF
CDR3 DNA: TGCAGCGTTGAAGACGCGGGGAACACTGAAGCTTTCTTT
D gene: -
clone size: few
J gene: TRBJ1-1
V gene: TRBV29-1

CDR3 protein: CASSVEGNNYGYTF
CDR3 DNA: TGTGCCAGCAGCGTAGAGGGGAATAACTATGGCTACACCTTC
D gene: -
clone size: -
J gene: TRBJ1-2
V gene: TRBV9

CDR3 protein: CASSQDQGLNTEAFF
CDR3 DNA: TGCGCCAGCAGCCAAGATCAGGGACTGAACACTGAAGCTTTCTTT
D gene: -
clone size: -
J gene: TRBJ1-1
V gene: TRBV4-1

CDR3 protein: CAWSANEKLFF
CDR3 DNA: TGTGCCTGGAGTGCTAATGAAAAACTGTTTTTT
D gene: -
clone size: once
J gene: TRBJ1-4
V gene: TRBV30

CDR3 protein: CASSSSQREWSYNEQFF
CDR3 DNA: TGTGCCAGCAGCTCCAGTCAGCGGGAGTGGAGTTACAATGAGCAGTTCTTC
D gene: TRBD2
clone size: -
J gene: TRBJ2-1
V gene: TRBV7-9

CDR3 protein: CASSLKGLYNEQFF
CDR3 DNA: TGTGCCAGCAGCTTAAAGGGGCTCTACAATGAGCAGTTCTTC
D gene: -
clone size: -
J gene: TRBJ2-1
V gene: TRBV5-8

CDR3 protein: CASSQGGEINQPQHF
CDR3 DNA: TGTGCCAGCAGCCAAGGGGGGGAAATCAATCAGCCCCAGCATTTT
D gene: -
clone size: -
J gene: TRBJ1-5
V gene: TRBV3-1

CDR3 protein: CASSVLRTGEQFF
CDR3 DNA: TGTGCCAGCAGCGTGTTACGGACCGGGGAGCAGTTCTTC
D gene: -
clone size: -
J gene: TRBJ2-1
V gene: TRBV9

CDR3 protein: CASSFSGRAFNEQFF
CDR3 DNA: TGTGCCAGCAGCTTTAGCGGGAGGGCCTTCAATGAGCAGTTCTTC
D gene: TRBD2
clone size: -
J gene: TRBJ2-1
V gene: TRBV7-2

CDR3 protein: CAISAPQGADTQYF
CDR3 DNA: TGTGCCATCAGTGCTCCCCAGGGCGCAGATACGCAGTATTTT
D gene: -
clone size: -
J gene: TRBJ2-3
V gene: TRBV10-3

CDR3 protein: CASSPLIGGSTETQYF
CDR3 DNA: TGTGCCAGCTCACCACTAATAGGGGGTTCCACAGAGACCCAGTACTTC
D gene: -
clone size: -
J gene: TRBJ2-5
V gene: TRBV18

CDR3 protein: CSARDPRSSNYEQYF
CDR3 DNA: TGCAGTGCTAGAGATCCGAGGTCGAGTAACTACGAGCAGTACTTC
D gene: -
clone size: -
J gene: TRBJ2-7
V gene: TRBV20-1

CDR3 protein: CASSVSGTEKYEQYF
CDR3 DNA: TGTGCCAGTAGTGTCTCCGGGACAGAGAAGTACGAGCAGTACTTC
D gene: TRBD1
clone size: -
J gene: TRBJ2-7
V gene: TRBV19

CDR3 protein: CASSYGLDSGNYGYTF
CDR3 DNA: TGTGCCAGCAGTTACGGTCTAGACAGTGGGAACTATGGCTACACCTTC
D gene: -
clone size: -
J gene: TRBJ1-2
V gene: TRBV6-5

CDR3 protein: CASSPGLASYEQYF
CDR3 DNA: TGTGCCAGCAGCCCAGGACTAGCCAGTTACGAGCAGTACTTC
D gene: TRBD2
clone size: -
J gene: TRBJ2-7
V gene: TRBV5-4

CDR3 protein: CASSLRTGVNYGYTF
CDR3 DNA: TGTGCCAGCAGTTTAAGAACAGGGGTAAACTATGGCTACACCTTC
D gene: TRBD1
clone size: -
J gene: TRBJ1-2
V gene: TRBV27

CDR3 protein: CSASGGQEPDTQYF
CDR3 DNA: TGCAGTGCTAGTGGCGGGCAGGAACCAGATACGCAGTATTTT
D gene: -
clone size: once
J gene: TRBJ2-3
V gene: TRBV20-1

CDR3 protein: CSVEAFTSGSGATQYF
CDR3 DNA: TGCAGCGTTGAAGCTTTTACTAGCGGGAGTGGAGCGACCCAGTACTTC
D gene: TRBD2
clone size: -
J gene: TRBJ2-5
V gene: TRBV29-1

CDR3 protein: CASSISRGSYEQYF
CDR3 DNA: TGTGCCAGCAGCATAAGCAGGGGATCCTACGAGCAGTACTTC
D gene: -
clone size: once
J gene: TRBJ2-7
V gene: TRBV13

CDR3 protein: CASSENRDDSPLHF
CDR3 DNA: TGTGCCAGCAGTGAAAACAGGGATGATTCACCCCTCCACTTT
D gene: -
clone size: -
J gene: TRBJ1-6
V gene: TRBV2

CDR3 protein: CASSFSTGTHTGELFF
CDR3 DNA: TGTGCCAGCAGTTTCTCAACCGGGACCCACACCGGGGAGCTGTTTTTT
D gene: -
clone size: -
J gene: TRBJ2-2
V gene: TRBV9

CDR3 protein: CASSLGTSGIQRDTQYF
CDR3 DNA: TGTGCCAGCAGCTTAGGCACTAGCGGGATACAGAGAGATACGCAGTATTTT
D gene: TRBD2
clone size: -
J gene: TRBJ2-3
V gene: TRBV7-8